The TCR beta chain described here comes from a study of Graves' ophthalmopathy and Graves' hyperthyroidism. Scientists amplified the TCR beta CDR3 regions from RNA transcripts. First-round RT-PCR relied on HTBI primers, and a second-round multiplex PCR came next. Via MiXCR, TCRdb re-called the multiplex PCR reads, giving one row per CDR3 protein. This table has 350,000 to 450,000 distinct CDR3 sequences, more than 20% appearing once. This clonotype was observed at least ten times. Per the germline V gene, CDR1 is DFQATT and CDR2 is SNEGSKA (reference sequence). Trimming shortened V by 6 bases and J by 3 bases, and 23 bases separated the two germline ends. The CDR3 has 16 residues.

Material: peripheral blood. This receptor was taken from a woman between 18 and 30 years old with stable Graves' hyperthyroidism. The rearrangement uses TRBV20-1 and TRBJ1-2, with unresolved D. The CDR3 bases are TGCAGTGCCGTCCTCACTCCTTCAGTCCTCTACTATGGCTACACCTTC. Protein sequence: CSAVLTPSVLYYGYTF.